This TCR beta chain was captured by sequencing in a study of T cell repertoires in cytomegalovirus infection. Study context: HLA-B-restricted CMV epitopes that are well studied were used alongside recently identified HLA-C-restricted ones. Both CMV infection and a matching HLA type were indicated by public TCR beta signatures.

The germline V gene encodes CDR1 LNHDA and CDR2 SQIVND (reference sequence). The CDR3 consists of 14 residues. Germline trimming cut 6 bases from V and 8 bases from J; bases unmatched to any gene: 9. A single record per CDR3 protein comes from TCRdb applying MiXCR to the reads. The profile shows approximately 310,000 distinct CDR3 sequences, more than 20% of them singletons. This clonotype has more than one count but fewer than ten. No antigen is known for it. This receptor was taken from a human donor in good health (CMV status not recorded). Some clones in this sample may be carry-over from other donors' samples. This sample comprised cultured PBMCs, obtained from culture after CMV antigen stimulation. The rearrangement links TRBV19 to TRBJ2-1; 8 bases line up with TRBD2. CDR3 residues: CASRRLAPGHEQFF. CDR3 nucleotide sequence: TGTGCCAGTAGACGACTAGCGCCCGGCCATGAGCAGTTCTTC.